A selection of T cell receptor beta chains follows, all from one sample in a study of blood T cell repertoires in COVID-19. TCRdb's table, derived via immunoSEQ multiplex PCR, lists solely in-frame clones and lacks some. The sample lists about 100,000 clones, 60% to 85% occurring once. The material sequenced was peripheral blood. These receptors were collected from a woman of 80 years or more with active or convalescent COVID-19. CDR3s include the opening cysteine and the closing phenylalanine or tryptophan. The D gene is left open where the match is weak. Part of the rows lack a size; the others show once, few, many or a class for expanded clones.

clone_size: -; d_call: -; cdr3_length: 13; j_call: TRBJ1-3; v_call: TRBV29-1; cdr3_aa: CSDPGPSGNTIYF; cdr3_nt: TGCAGCGACCCAGGTCCCTCTGGAAACACCATATATTTT
clone_size: -; d_call: TRBD1; cdr3_length: 15; j_call: TRBJ2-2; v_call: TRBV9; cdr3_aa: CASSPQDRLPGELFF; cdr3_nt: TGTGCCAGCAGCCCCCAGGACAGGTTGCCCGGGGAGCTGTTTTTT
clone_size: -; d_call: -; cdr3_length: 13; j_call: TRBJ2-2; v_call: TRBV5-1; cdr3_aa: CASRRDETGELFF; cdr3_nt: TGTGCCAGCAGGAGAGATGAGACCGGGGAGCTGTTTTTT
clone_size: -; d_call: TRBD1; cdr3_length: 16; j_call: TRBJ2-2; v_call: TRBV27; cdr3_aa: CASSPLDRGHTGELFF; cdr3_nt: TGTGCCAGCAGTCCACTTGACAGGGGGCACACCGGGGAGCTGTTTTTT
clone_size: -; d_call: -; cdr3_length: 13; j_call: TRBJ2-1; v_call: TRBV11-2; cdr3_aa: CASSLGLSNEQFF; cdr3_nt: TGTGCCAGCAGCTTAGGACTGAGTAATGAGCAGTTCTTC
clone_size: -; d_call: -; cdr3_length: 16; j_call: TRBJ2-7; v_call: TRBV6-5; cdr3_aa: CASSYSTVGKVYEQYF; cdr3_nt: TGTGCCAGCAGTTACTCGACAGTGGGAAAGGTCTACGAGCAGTACTTC
clone_size: -; d_call: -; cdr3_length: 15; j_call: TRBJ1-2; v_call: TRBV2; cdr3_aa: CASPISTGLNYGYTF; cdr3_nt: TGTGCCAGCCCGATTTCGACAGGACTCAACTATGGCTACACCTTC
clone_size: -; d_call: -; cdr3_length: 13; j_call: TRBJ2-5; v_call: TRBV19; cdr3_aa: CASTPGGAETQYF; cdr3_nt: TGTGCCAGTACCCCTGGTGGGGCGGAGACCCAGTACTTC
clone_size: -; d_call: TRBD1; cdr3_length: 18; j_call: TRBJ2-4; v_call: TRBV7-2; cdr3_aa: CASSSTGTGSGAKNIQYF; cdr3_nt: TGTGCCAGCAGCTCTACCGGGACAGGGAGTGGGGCCAAAAACATTCAGTACTTC
clone_size: -; d_call: TRBD1; cdr3_length: 13; j_call: TRBJ2-7; v_call: TRBV5-6; cdr3_aa: CASSFRQGYEQYF; cdr3_nt: TGTGCCAGCAGCTTCCGACAGGGCTACGAGCAGTACTTC
clone_size: -; d_call: TRBD2; cdr3_length: 16; j_call: TRBJ2-2; v_call: TRBV3-1/TRBV3-2; cdr3_aa: CASSFRGSGRAGELFF; cdr3_nt: TGTGCCAGCAGCTTTCGCGGTAGCGGGAGGGCCGGGGAGCTGTTTTTT
clone_size: -; d_call: -; cdr3_length: 13; j_call: TRBJ1-2; v_call: TRBV30; cdr3_aa: CAWMSRFTYGYTF; cdr3_nt: TGTGCCTGGATGTCTCGGTTTACCTATGGCTACACCTTC
clone_size: -; d_call: -; cdr3_length: 15; j_call: TRBJ2-1; v_call: TRBV2; cdr3_aa: CASSDHQRTYNEQFF; cdr3_nt: TGTGCCAGCAGTGACCACCAGCGTACTTACAATGAGCAGTTCTTC
clone_size: few; d_call: -; cdr3_length: 14; j_call: TRBJ2-7; v_call: TRBV6-5; cdr3_aa: CASSYSRASYEQYF; cdr3_nt: TGTGCCAGCAGTTACTCGAGGGCTTCCTACGAGCAGTACTTC
clone_size: -; d_call: TRBD1; cdr3_length: 17; j_call: TRBJ2-5; v_call: TRBV7-8; cdr3_aa: CASSLDPKYRGQETQYF; cdr3_nt: TGTGCCAGCAGCTTAGACCCCAAATACAGGGGTCAAGAGACCCAGTACTTC
clone_size: -; d_call: -; cdr3_length: 13; j_call: TRBJ1-2; v_call: TRBV7-9; cdr3_aa: CASSPDGEYGYTF; cdr3_nt: TGTGCCAGCAGCCCGGACGGGGAATATGGCTACACCTTC
clone_size: -; d_call: -; cdr3_length: 16; j_call: TRBJ2-1; v_call: TRBV9; cdr3_aa: CASSVGEGEALGEQFF; cdr3_nt: TGTGCCAGCAGCGTAGGTGAGGGAGAAGCACTTGGTGAGCAGTTCTTC
clone_size: -; d_call: -; cdr3_length: 17; j_call: TRBJ1-2; v_call: TRBV7-2; cdr3_aa: CASSPPAAGARSYGYTF; cdr3_nt: TGTGCCAGCAGCCCCCCCGCCGCAGGGGCGAGAAGCTATGGCTACACCTTC
clone_size: -; d_call: TRBD1; cdr3_length: 18; j_call: TRBJ1-3; v_call: TRBV9; cdr3_aa: CASSVASNRGISGNTIYF; cdr3_nt: TGTGCCAGCAGCGTAGCTAGCAACAGGGGAATCTCTGGAAACACCATATATTTT
clone_size: -; d_call: TRBD1; cdr3_length: 15; j_call: TRBJ2-5; v_call: TRBV6-5; cdr3_aa: CASSYSGQGGETQYF; cdr3_nt: TGTGCCAGCAGTTACTCGGGACAGGGGGGAGAGACCCAGTACTTC
clone_size: once; d_call: -; cdr3_length: 12; j_call: TRBJ1-1; v_call: TRBV7-2; cdr3_aa: CASSSYNTEAFF; cdr3_nt: TGTGCCAGCAGCTCCTATAACACTGAAGCTTTCTTT
clone_size: -; d_call: TRBD1; cdr3_length: 13; j_call: TRBJ1-2; v_call: TRBV30; cdr3_aa: CAWGRGPSYGYTF; cdr3_nt: TGTGCCTGGGGCAGGGGGCCGAGCTATGGCTACACCTTC
clone_size: -; d_call: TRBD2; cdr3_length: 15; j_call: TRBJ2-5; v_call: TRBV23-1; cdr3_aa: CASSPRTGGPETQYF; cdr3_nt: TGCGCCAGCAGTCCCCGGACGGGAGGGCCCGAGACCCAGTACTTC
clone_size: -; d_call: TRBD1; cdr3_length: 16; j_call: TRBJ2-1; v_call: TRBV2; cdr3_aa: CASSKQGANRYNEQFF; cdr3_nt: TGTGCCAGCAGTAAACAGGGGGCAAATCGATACAATGAGCAGTTCTTC
clone_size: -; d_call: TRBD2; cdr3_length: 17; j_call: TRBJ2-7; v_call: TRBV5-1; cdr3_aa: CASSLVPSGLAEYEQYF; cdr3_nt: TGCGCCAGCAGCTTGGTGCCCTCGGGACTAGCAGAGTACGAGCAGTACTTC
clone_size: -; d_call: -; cdr3_length: 15; j_call: TRBJ2-7; v_call: TRBV21-1; cdr3_aa: CASSKAHRVSYEQYF; cdr3_nt: TGTGCCAGCAGCAAAGCCCACAGGGTCTCCTACGAGCAGTACTTC
clone_size: -; d_call: -; cdr3_length: 12; j_call: TRBJ2-1; v_call: TRBV10-3; cdr3_aa: CAISEAGDEQFF; cdr3_nt: TGTGCCATCAGTGAGGCCGGGGATGAGCAGTTCTTC
clone_size: -; d_call: TRBD2; cdr3_length: 16; j_call: TRBJ2-7; v_call: TRBV5-1; cdr3_aa: CASSEGLAANSYEQYF; cdr3_nt: TGTGCCAGCAGCGAGGGACTAGCGGCAAATTCCTACGAGCAGTACTTC
clone_size: -; d_call: -; cdr3_length: 15; j_call: TRBJ1-4; v_call: TRBV30; cdr3_aa: CAWSPGGGLNEKLFF; cdr3_nt: TGTGCCTGGAGTCCAGGCGGGGGGCTTAATGAAAAACTGTTTTTT
clone_size: -; d_call: TRBD1; cdr3_length: 14; j_call: TRBJ2-5; v_call: TRBV5-4; cdr3_aa: CASSLADRAETQYF; cdr3_nt: TGTGCCAGCAGCCTGGCGGACAGGGCGGAGACCCAGTACTTC
clone_size: -; d_call: TRBD1; cdr3_length: 15; j_call: TRBJ2-3; v_call: TRBV7-9; cdr3_aa: CASSYRDRGTDTQYF; cdr3_nt: TGTGCCAGCAGCTACCGGGACAGGGGCACAGATACGCAGTATTTT
clone_size: -; d_call: -; cdr3_length: 11; j_call: TRBJ1-1; v_call: TRBV2; cdr3_aa: CASSSGREAFF; cdr3_nt: TGTGCCAGCAGTAGTGGCAGGGAAGCTTTCTTT